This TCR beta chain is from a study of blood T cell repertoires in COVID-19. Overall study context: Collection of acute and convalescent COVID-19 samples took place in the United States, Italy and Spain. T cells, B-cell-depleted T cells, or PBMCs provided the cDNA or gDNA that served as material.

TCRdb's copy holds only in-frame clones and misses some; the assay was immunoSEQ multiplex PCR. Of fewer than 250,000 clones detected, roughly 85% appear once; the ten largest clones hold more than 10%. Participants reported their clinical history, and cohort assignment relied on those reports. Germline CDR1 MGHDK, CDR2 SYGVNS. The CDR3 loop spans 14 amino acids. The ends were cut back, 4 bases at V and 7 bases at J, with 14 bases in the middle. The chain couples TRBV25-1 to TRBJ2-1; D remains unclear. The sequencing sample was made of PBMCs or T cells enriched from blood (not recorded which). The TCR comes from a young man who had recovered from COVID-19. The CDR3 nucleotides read TGTGCCAGCAGTGTCCAGAGTACAGTGAATGAGCAGTTCTTC. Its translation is CASSVQSTVNEQFF.